The TCR beta chain described here comes from a study of T-cell reconstitution after alpha-beta-depleted transplantation in children. Study-wide results and limits: Reported findings indicate that, about two months after transplant, alpha-beta T cells came from several hundred expanded clones, which were derived from non-depleted graft cells. Newly produced T cells mostly provided counts and TCRbeta diversity after one year, as hyperexpanded clones declined.

For this clonotype: No antigen is known for it.

Molecular barcoding with unique molecular identifiers was used for the TCRbeta library. Each CDR3 protein is one row after TCRdb ran MiXCR on the PCR reads. The sample lists nearly 250,000 distinct CDR3 sequences; around 8% were seen once. V lost 6 bases and J 2 bases, leaving 14 bases between the germline ends. Germline loops: CDR1 MNHNS, CDR2 SASEGT. The CDR3 covers 15 residues. Sequences were derived from PBMCs, mostly from graft donor cells, sampled 180 days after TCRalphabeta/CD19-depleted stem cell transplant. The source is a male patient younger than 18 who had a stem cell transplant for acute lymphoblastic leukemia, so the T cells may come from the graft donor. V and J are TRBV6-1 and TRBJ1-5; D call uncertain. The CDR3 region has the DNA TGTGCCAGCAGCACCTTCGGAGATGGCAATCAGCCCCAGCATTTT. Protein: CASSTFGDGNQPQHF.